This T cell receptor beta chain came from a study of CD8 T cells in ankylosing spondylitis. Broader study findings: Reactive arthritis synovial fluid and blood previously showed some of these motif variants. What appeared characteristic of ankylosing spondylitis blood was a TCR beta motif of about eight highly homologous variants.

The CDR3 is made up of 15 amino acids. The V and J ends lost 5 bases and 5 bases, in that order; junction bases with no gene match: 11. This clonotype has at least ten counts. Its antigen is currently unknown. A single record per CDR3 protein comes from TCRdb applying MiXCR to the 5' RACE reads. The table shows some 450,000 distinct CDR3 sequences, with under 20% occurring only once. Specimen: blood, either unsorted or a sorted T cell fraction (not recorded which). The genes are TRBV12-3 or TRBV12-4 and TRBJ1-2; 7 bases line up with TRBD1. This TCR derives from a male donor with ankylosing spondylitis. CDR3 loop: CASSQLRDRAYGYTF. In DNA, the CDR3 is TGTGCCAGCAGTCAGCTCCGGGACAGAGCGTATGGCTACACCTTC.